The 32 T cell receptor beta chains in this list originate from one sample, sequenced in a study of technical replicates of blood from several donors. Assay: immunoSEQ multiplex PCR; the TCRdb copy retains only in-frame clones and omits some. The table has roughly 50,000 clones, around 96% seen once. The sequenced sample consisted of PBMCs. All receptors come from a human donor in good health. Some clones in this sample may be carry-over from other donors' samples.

This rearrangement joins TRBV5-1 to TRBJ2-5, with D possibly matching TRBD1 (6 bases). V was trimmed by 0 bases and J by 1 base, leaving 7 bases between them. The length of the CDR3 is 14 residues. CDR1 and CDR2 (germline): SGHRS, YFSETQ. The chain's CDR3 is CASSLGQVQETQYF. The CDR3 coding sequence is TGCGCCAGCAGCTTGGGACAGGTCCAAGAGACCCAGTACTTC.

The rearrangement uses TRBV6-1 and TRBJ2-5, with D tentatively TRBD2 (5 bases). Trimming shortened V by 3 bases and J by 1 base, and 12 bases separated the two germline ends. The CDR3 is 15 amino acids. CDR1 and CDR2 (germline): MNHNS, SASEGT. CDR3 coding DNA: TGTGCCAGCAGTGAGTGGGGAGTTACCCAAGAGACCCAGTACTTC. Protein product: CASSEWGVTQETQYF.

The chain is built from TRBV4-1 and TRBJ1-1; possible D gene TRBD1, 5 bases. Germline lookup yields CDR1 MGHRA and CDR2 YSYEKL. Trimming removed 4 bases at V and 5 bases at J, with 11 bases between. This CDR3 region has 13 residues. CDR3 amino acids: CASSLTRGTEAFF. CDR3 nucleotide sequence: TGCGCCAGCAGCCTGACCCGGGGGACTGAAGCTTTCTTT.

This sequence joins TRBV9 and TRBJ2-3; D is undetermined. This CDR3 comprises 15 residues. With 4 bases removed from V and 2 bases from J, the gap between germline ends came to 14 bases. CDR1 is SGDLS and CDR2 is YYNGEE in the germline V gene. CDR3 DNA sequence: TGTGCCAGCAGCCAACAGACGTTCGCCACAGATACGCAGTATTTT. As protein: CASSQQTFATDTQYF.

This chain uses TRBV5-1 with TRBJ1-3, with 7 positions matching TRBD1. The CDR3 runs 14 residues. With 3 bases clipped from V and 7 bases from J, the junction kept 7 bases outside the gene matches. Germline V gene data show CDR1 as SGHRS and CDR2 as YFSETQ. Here the CDR3 DNA reads TGCGCCAGCAGCTCAGCCGGACAGGCGAACACCATATATTTT. Amino acid sequence: CASSSAGQANTIYF.

The rearrangement links TRBV7-2 to TRBJ1-6; D is possibly TRBD1 (6 bases). The length of the CDR3 is 14 residues. From germline, CDR1 is SGHTA and CDR2 FQGNSA. The germline V and J ends were trimmed by 2 bases and 6 bases, with 8 bases remaining between them. CDR3 sequence reads: CASSLQDSNSPLHF. The CDR3 nucleotides are TGTGCCAGCAGCTTACAGGACAGTAATTCACCCCTCCACTTT.

This clone was observed a single time. CDR3 DNA sequence: TGTGCCAGCAGCCCCAAATTTAGGTTACAGTCCACCGGGGAGCTGTTTTTT. Residues: CASSPKFRLQSTGELFF. V usage is TRBV7-9 and J usage is TRBJ2-2; D unclear. Trimming cost V 5 bases and J 4 bases, with 20 bases left between them. CDR3 length: 17 residues. From germline, CDR1 is SEHNR and CDR2 FQNEAQ (reference sequence).

The chain couples TRBV5-1 to TRBJ2-1; 10 bases align to TRBD2. CDR1 and CDR2 (germline): SGHRS, YFSETQ. This CDR3 has 16 residues. V shed 1 base and J 4 bases; nucleotides not matched to a gene: 5. The chain's CDR3 is CASSLRLAGEYNEQFF. The CDR3, as DNA: TGCGCCAGCAGCTTGAGACTAGCGGGCGAATACAATGAGCAGTTCTTC.

For the CDR3, the DNA is TGTGCCAGCAGCTTAGAGGCTAGCTTGCGGGAGACCCAGTACTTC. Translating it yields CASSLEASLRETQYF. The chain is built from TRBV11-2 and TRBJ2-5; the D gene is possibly TRBD2 (5 bases). V was clipped by 0 bases and J by 5 bases, with 13 bases between them. This CDR3 region has 15 residues. In germline, CDR1 is SGHAT, CDR2 FQNNGV.

The chain links TRBV27 to TRBJ1-6, with 8 positions matching TRBD1. This CDR3 has 12 residues. Unmatched junction bases numbered 7, after V lost 6 bases and J lost 15 bases. From germline, CDR1 is MNHEY and CDR2 SMNVEV (reference sequence). As DNA, the CDR3 is TGTGCCAGCAGCCGCGGACAGGGATACCTCCACTTT. This gives the protein CASSRGQGYLHF.

The CDR3 DNA follows: TGCGCCAGCAGCTACGAGCAAGAGACCCAGTACTTC. It yields the protein CASSYEQETQYF. The chain employs TRBV5-1 and TRBJ2-5; D uncertain. The CDR3 is 12 amino acids. V was clipped by 3 bases and J by 2 bases, with 5 bases between them. Germline-derived CDR1 and CDR2 are SGHRS and YFSETQ. Full variable domain (remainder filled in from reference TRBV5-1 and TRBJ2-5): KAGVTQTPRYLIKTRGQQVTLSCSPISGHRSVSWYQQTPGQGLQFLFEYFSETQRNKGNFPGRFSGRQFSNSRSEMNVSTLELGDSALYLCASSYEQETQYFGPGTRLLVL.

V usage is TRBV9 and J usage is TRBJ2-3; D is ambiguous. In germline, CDR1 is SGDLS, CDR2 YYNGEE. The germline V and J ends were trimmed by 3 bases and 2 bases, with 13 bases remaining between them. This CDR3 is 15 amino acids long. CDR3 in DNA: TGTGCCAGCAGCGGTACCCACAATCCCACAGATACGCAGTATTTT. Translation gives CASSGTHNPTDTQYF.

The rearrangement joins TRBV7-2 to TRBJ1-1; weak D call: TRBD1 (6 bases). The CDR3 extends over 14 amino acids. Germline V gene lookup returns CDR1 SGHTA and CDR2 FQGNSA. Trimming took 5 bases from V and 5 from J, leaving 15 bases between them. This CDR3 is CASSRLGRGTEAFF. As DNA, the CDR3 is TGTGCCAGCAGCCGACTTGGGAGGGGGACTGAAGCTTTCTTT.

The rearrangement links TRBV2 to TRBJ1-1; 7 bases map to TRBD1. V dropped 11 bases and J dropped 0; count of bases not matched to a gene: 6. The CDR3 spans 13 residues. Germline V lookup: CDR1 SNHLY, CDR2 FYNNEI. The CDR3 nucleotides read TGTGCCTCGAGTCAGGGGGTGAACACTGAAGCTTTCTTT. Protein product: CASSQGVNTEAFF.

The V gene is TRBV27, the J gene TRBJ2-7; 7 nucleotides agree with TRBD2. This CDR3 is built from 16 residues. Losses at the gene ends were 1 base for V and 1 base for J; bases not matched to a gene: 7. The germline gives CDR1 MNHEY, CDR2 SMNVEV (reference sequence). The CDR3 spells CASSLLATSVSYEQYF. CDR3 bases: TGTGCCAGCAGTTTATTGGCCACTAGCGTATCCTACGAGCAGTACTTC.

V and J are TRBV4-2 and TRBJ1-1, with TRBD1 as a possible D gene (5 bases). CDR3 length: 18 amino acids. The germline V gene has CDR1 LGHNA and CDR2 YNFKEQ. Deletions cut 2 bases from V and 0 bases from J, with 19 bases between. CDR3 amino acids: CASSQKGGVGSLNTEAFF. CDR3 bases: TGTGCCAGCAGCCAAAAGGGAGGGGTAGGGTCTCTGAACACTGAAGCTTTCTTT.

This clone appeared a single time. The V gene is TRBV30, the J gene TRBJ2-5; tentatively, D is TRBD1 (6 bases). CDR3 size: 13 residues. Germline V lookup: CDR1 GTSNPN, CDR2 SVGIG (reference sequence). V lost 0 bases and J lost 2, with 7 bases in between. CDR3: CAWSVGGQETQYF. CDR3 coding DNA: TGTGCCTGGAGTGTAGGGGGTCAAGAGACCCAGTACTTC. Variable domain in full (rest from reference TRBV30 and TRBJ2-5): SQTIHQWPATLVQPVGSPLSLECTVEGTSNPNLYWYRQAAGRGLQLLFYSVGIGQISSEVPQNLSASRPQDRQFILSSKKLLLSDSGFYLCAWSVGGQETQYFGPGTRLLVL.

The rearrangement links TRBV29-1 to TRBJ2-2; 10 bases are shared with TRBD2. There are 14 residues in the CDR3. After removal of 6 bases from V and 9 bases from J, the junction contained 10 bases not matched to a gene. CDR1 is SQVTM, CDR2 ANQGSEA, per germline. CDR3 residues: CSVLAGEAQRELFF. The CDR3 nucleotides read TGCAGCGTGCTAGCGGGAGAAGCACAGCGGGAGCTGTTTTTT.

V usage is TRBV27 and J usage is TRBJ2-1, with unresolved D. The CDR3 length is 13 residues. Trimming removed 6 bases at V and 8 bases at J, with 14 bases between. Germline loops: CDR1 MNHEY, CDR2 SMNVEV (reference sequence). The CDR3: CASSRVYSYEQFF. CDR3 sequence (DNA): TGTGCCAGCAGCCGAGTTTATAGTTATGAGCAGTTCTTC.

This clone was seen once. The chain combines TRBV9 with TRBJ2-5, with 8 bases matching TRBD1. From germline, CDR1 is SGDLS and CDR2 YYNGEE. The V segment lost 4 bases and the J segment 4 bases; nucleotides outside the gene matches: 12. The CDR3 sequence is 16 residues long. The DNA of the CDR3 is TGTGCCAGCAGCCCGCACCCCGGACAGGGATCAGAGACCCAGTACTTC. Its translation is CASSPHPGQGSETQYF.

This clone was seen just once. The chain joins TRBV27 to TRBJ2-2; 9 nucleotides match TRBD2. V shed 6 bases, J shed 8 bases, and the junction held 7 bases outside the gene matches. CDR3 length: 14 amino acids. Germline CDR1 reads MNHEY; CDR2 reads SMNVEV (reference sequence). The CDR3 nucleotides read TGTGCCAGCAGGGGGGGGACTAGCTGGGGGGAGCTGTTTTTT. Its protein product is CASRGGTSWGELFF.

The chain recombines TRBV2 with TRBJ2-7, with no clear D. Deletions cut 6 bases from V and 3 bases from J, with 9 bases between. The CDR3 has 12 amino acids. Looked up from germline, CDR1 is SNHLY and CDR2 is FYNNEI. CDR3 in amino acids: CASSQVFYEQYF. The CDR3 DNA sequence: TGTGCCAGCAGCCAGGTTTTCTACGAGCAGTACTTC.

This chain joins TRBV18 and TRBJ2-1; 13 positions match TRBD2. V dropped 3 bases and J dropped 3; count of bases not matched to a gene: 2. This CDR3 is built from 16 residues. Germline V CDR1 and CDR2: KGHSH, LQKENI. CDR3 in amino acids: CASSPGTSGNYNEQFF. CDR3 DNA: TGTGCCAGCTCACCCGGGACTAGCGGGAACTACAATGAGCAGTTCTTC.

The CDR3 reads CASSVDSGANTEAFF. DNA for the CDR3: TGTGCCAGCAGCGTAGACTCAGGGGCGAACACTGAAGCTTTCTTT. The rearrangement links TRBV9 to TRBJ1-1; TRBD1 might be the D (6 bases). Germline V lookup: CDR1 SGDLS, CDR2 YYNGEE. The V end lost 0 bases, the J end lost 1 base, and 10 bases lay between the germline ends. The CDR3 sequence is 15 residues long.

This chain uses TRBV4-3 with TRBJ1-2; 8 bases are a match to TRBD1. Trimming cost V 2 bases and J 6 bases; bases outside gene matches: 8. This CDR3 spans 15 amino acids. Germline CDR1 is LGHNA and CDR2 is YSLEER. The CDR3 DNA reads TGCGCCAGCAGCCAACAAACGACAGGGGACCATGGCTACACCTTC. Translation: CASSQQTTGDHGYTF.

The J gene is TRBJ1-1, the V gene TRBV6-5, with TRBD1 as a possible D gene (5 bases). Per the germline V gene, CDR1 is MNHEY and CDR2 is SVGAGI. V shed 0 bases and J shed 0 bases, with 11 bases lying between them. The CDR3 covers 16 residues. For the CDR3, the DNA is TGTGCCAGCAGTTACTCCCAGGGCACATTGAACACTGAAGCTTTCTTT. It is translated as CASSYSQGTLNTEAFF.

This clone was seen a single time. This sequence joins TRBV19 and TRBJ1-5, with D possibly being TRBD1 (5 bases). There are 15 residues in the CDR3. Deletions cut 3 bases from V and 2 bases from J, with 11 bases between. Germline lookup yields CDR1 LNHDA and CDR2 SQIVND (reference sequence). CDR3 in amino acids: CASSIQGKGNQPQHF. Written as DNA, the CDR3 is TGTGCCAGTAGTATTCAGGGCAAGGGCAATCAGCCCCAGCATTTT.

This rearrangement joins TRBV6-1 to TRBJ2-7, with TRBD1 matching 9 bases. The CDR3 runs to 14 residues. With 4 bases clipped from V and 11 bases from J, the junction kept 12 bases outside the gene matches. Germline lookup yields CDR1 MNHNS and CDR2 SASEGT. CDR3 nucleotides: TGTGCCAGCAGTGTGGACAGGGGAGGGTATGAGAAGTACTTC. It specifies CASSVDRGGYEKYF.

This chain uses TRBV9 with TRBJ2-3; 10 bases are a match to TRBD2. Trimming removed 6 bases from V and 4 bases from J; junction bases left unmatched: 8. Germline lookup yields CDR1 SGDLS and CDR2 YYNGEE. The CDR3 spans 15 residues. The CDR3 sequence is CASNPAGGWADTQYF. The DNA for the CDR3 is TGTGCCAGCAACCCAGCGGGGGGGTGGGCAGATACGCAGTATTTT. Full variable domain (outside the CDR3, taken from reference TRBV9 and TRBJ2-3): DSGVTQTPKHLITATGQRVTLRCSPRSGDLSVYWYQQSLDQGLQFLIQYYNGEERAKGNILERFSAQQFPDLHSELNLSSLELGDSALYFCASNPAGGWADTQYFGPGTRLTVL.

The chain has TRBV7-9 and TRBJ1-2; D unclear. From germline, CDR1 is SEHNR and CDR2 FQNEAQ (reference sequence). The CDR3 covers 14 residues. V was trimmed by 2 bases and J by 2 bases, leaving 9 bases between them. The CDR3 spells CASSLLGPNYGYTF. CDR3 nucleotides: TGTGCCAGCAGCTTACTTGGGCCAAACTATGGCTACACCTTC.

This clone has more than one count but fewer than ten. V and J are TRBV5-1 and TRBJ2-2; TRBD1 agrees at 8 bases. The CDR3 has 16 residues. The germline V gene encodes CDR1 SGHRS and CDR2 YFSETQ. Losses at the gene ends were 5 bases for V and 3 bases for J; bases not matched to a gene: 9. The CDR3 reads CASRSRTGKHTGELFF. CDR3 bases: TGCGCCAGCAGATCTCGGACAGGGAAGCACACCGGGGAGCTGTTTTTT.

This clone appeared once. The chain recombines TRBV2 with TRBJ2-5, with 14 positions matching TRBD2. V lost 9 bases to trimming and J lost 5 bases; unmatched junction nucleotides: 2. The CDR3 covers 13 residues. Germline V CDR1 and CDR2: SNHLY, FYNNEI. DNA for the CDR3: TGTGCCAGAGGGACTAGCGGGAGTGAGACCCAGTACTTC. Translated: CARGTSGSETQYF.